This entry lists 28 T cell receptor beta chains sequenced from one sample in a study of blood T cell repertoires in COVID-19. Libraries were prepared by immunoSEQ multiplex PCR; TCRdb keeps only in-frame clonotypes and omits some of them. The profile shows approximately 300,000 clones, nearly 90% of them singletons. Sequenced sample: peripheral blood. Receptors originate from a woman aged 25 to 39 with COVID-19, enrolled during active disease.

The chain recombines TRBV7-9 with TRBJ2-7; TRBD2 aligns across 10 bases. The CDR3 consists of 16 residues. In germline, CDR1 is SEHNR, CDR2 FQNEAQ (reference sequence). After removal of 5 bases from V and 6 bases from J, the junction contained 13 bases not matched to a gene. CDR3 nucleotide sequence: TGTGCCAGCAGCGGCACTAAGACCGGGACTAGCGTCGAGCAGTACTTC. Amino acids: CASSGTKTGTSVEQYF. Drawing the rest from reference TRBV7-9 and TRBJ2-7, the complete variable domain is DTGVSQNPRHKITKRGQNVTFRCDPISEHNRLYWYRQTLGQGPEFLTYFQNEAQLEKSRLLSDRFSAERPKGSFSTLEIQRTEQGDSAMYLCASSGTKTGTSVEQYFGPGTRLTVT.

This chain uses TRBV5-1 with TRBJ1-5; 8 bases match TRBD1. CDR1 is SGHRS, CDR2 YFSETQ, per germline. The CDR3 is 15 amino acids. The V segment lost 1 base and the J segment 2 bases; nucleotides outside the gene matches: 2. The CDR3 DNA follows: TGCGCCAGCAGCTTGTCAGGGGGCGGCAATCAGCCCCAGCATTTT. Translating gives CASSLSGGGNQPQHF. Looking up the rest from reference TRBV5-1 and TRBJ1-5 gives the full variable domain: KAGVTQTPRYLIKTRGQQVTLSCSPISGHRSVSWYQQTPGQGLQFLFEYFSETQRNKGNFPGRFSGRQFSNSRSEMNVSTLELGDSALYLCASSLSGGGNQPQHFGDGTRLSIL.

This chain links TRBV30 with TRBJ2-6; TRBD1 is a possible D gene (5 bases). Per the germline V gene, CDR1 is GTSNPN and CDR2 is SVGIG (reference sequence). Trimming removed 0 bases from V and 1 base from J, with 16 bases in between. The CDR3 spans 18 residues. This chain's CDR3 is CAWSVRGTRYSGANVLTF. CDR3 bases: TGTGCCTGGAGTGTAAGGGGCACCCGGTATTCTGGGGCCAACGTCCTGACTTTC.

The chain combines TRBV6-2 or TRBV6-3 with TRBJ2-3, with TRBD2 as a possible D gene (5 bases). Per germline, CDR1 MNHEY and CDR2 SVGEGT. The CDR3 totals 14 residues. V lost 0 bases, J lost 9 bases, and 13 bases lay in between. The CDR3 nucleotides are TGTGCCAGCAGTTACTCGGGTCTAGCAGTCACGCAGTATTTT. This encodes CASSYSGLAVTQYF.

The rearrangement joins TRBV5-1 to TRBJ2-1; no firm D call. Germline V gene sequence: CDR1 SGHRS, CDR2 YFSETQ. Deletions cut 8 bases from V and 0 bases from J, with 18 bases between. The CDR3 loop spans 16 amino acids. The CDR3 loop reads CASNPLEKSSYNEQFF. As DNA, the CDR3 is TGCGCCAGTAACCCACTCGAAAAGAGCTCCTACAATGAGCAGTTCTTC.

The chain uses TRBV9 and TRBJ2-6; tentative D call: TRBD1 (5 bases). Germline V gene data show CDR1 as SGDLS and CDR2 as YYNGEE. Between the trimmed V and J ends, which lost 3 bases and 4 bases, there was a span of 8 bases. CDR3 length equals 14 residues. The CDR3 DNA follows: TGTGCCAGCAGCGGACAGTCAGGGGCCAACGTCCTGACTTTC. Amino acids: CASSGQSGANVLTF.

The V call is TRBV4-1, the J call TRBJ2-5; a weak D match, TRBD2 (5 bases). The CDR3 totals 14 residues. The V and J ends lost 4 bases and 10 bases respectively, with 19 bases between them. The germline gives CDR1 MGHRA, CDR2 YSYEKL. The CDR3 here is CASSLPGLPTIQYF. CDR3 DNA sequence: TGCGCCAGCAGCCTCCCTGGACTTCCGACAATCCAGTACTTC.

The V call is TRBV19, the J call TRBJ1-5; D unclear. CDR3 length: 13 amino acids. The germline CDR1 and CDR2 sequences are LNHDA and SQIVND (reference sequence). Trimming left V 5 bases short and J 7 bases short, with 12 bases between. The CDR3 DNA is TGTGCCAGTAGTTGGATTAGCGAACAGCCCCAGCATTTT. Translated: CASSWISEQPQHF.

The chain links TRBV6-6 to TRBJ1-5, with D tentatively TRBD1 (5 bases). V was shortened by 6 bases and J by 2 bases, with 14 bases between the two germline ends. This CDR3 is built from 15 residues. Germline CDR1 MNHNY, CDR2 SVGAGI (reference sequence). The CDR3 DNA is TGTGCCAGCAGAGATGGGGGGTCAGGCAATCAGCCCCAGCATTTT. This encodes CASRDGGSGNQPQHF.

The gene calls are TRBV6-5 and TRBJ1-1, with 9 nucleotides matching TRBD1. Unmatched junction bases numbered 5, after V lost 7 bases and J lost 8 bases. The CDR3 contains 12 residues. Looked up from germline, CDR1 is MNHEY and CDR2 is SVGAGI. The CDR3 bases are TGTGCCAGCACCCCAGGACAGGGGGAAGCTTTCTTT. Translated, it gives CASTPGQGEAFF.

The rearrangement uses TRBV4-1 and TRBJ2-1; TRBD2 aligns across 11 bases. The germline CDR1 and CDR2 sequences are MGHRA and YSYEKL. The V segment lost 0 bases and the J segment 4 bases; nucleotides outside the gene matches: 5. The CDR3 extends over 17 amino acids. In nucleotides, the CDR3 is TGCGCCAGCAGCCAAGATCCTAGGACTAGCGGGTACAATGAGCAGTTCTTC. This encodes CASSQDPRTSGYNEQFF.

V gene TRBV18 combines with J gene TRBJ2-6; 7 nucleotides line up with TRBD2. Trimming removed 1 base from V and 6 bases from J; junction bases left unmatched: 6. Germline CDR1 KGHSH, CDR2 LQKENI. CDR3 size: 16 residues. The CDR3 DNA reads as TGTGCCAGCTCACCACAGGGAGGGGCTGTGGCCAACGTCCTGACTTTC. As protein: CASSPQGGAVANVLTF.

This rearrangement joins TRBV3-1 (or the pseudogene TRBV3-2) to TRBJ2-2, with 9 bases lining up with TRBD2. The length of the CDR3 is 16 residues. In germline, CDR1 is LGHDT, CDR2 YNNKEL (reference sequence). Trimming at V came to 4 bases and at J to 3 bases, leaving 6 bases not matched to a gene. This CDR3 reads CASSPLTSGDTGELFF. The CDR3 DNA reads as TGTGCCAGCAGCCCGCTGACTAGCGGAGACACCGGGGAGCTGTTTTTT.

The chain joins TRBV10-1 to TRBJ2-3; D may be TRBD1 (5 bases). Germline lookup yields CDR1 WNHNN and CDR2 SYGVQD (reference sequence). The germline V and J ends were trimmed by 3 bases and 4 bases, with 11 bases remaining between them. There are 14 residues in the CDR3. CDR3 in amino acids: CASSDWQGADTQYF. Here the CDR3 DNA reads TGCGCCAGCAGTGACTGGCAGGGCGCAGATACGCAGTATTTT.

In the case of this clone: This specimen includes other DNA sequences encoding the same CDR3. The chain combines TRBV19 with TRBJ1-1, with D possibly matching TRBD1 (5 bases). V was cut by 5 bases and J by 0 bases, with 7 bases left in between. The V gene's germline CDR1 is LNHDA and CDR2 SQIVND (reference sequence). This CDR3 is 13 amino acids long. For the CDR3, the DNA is TGTGCCAGTAGTTGGGGGGTGAACACTGAAGCTTTCTTT. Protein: CASSWGVNTEAFF.

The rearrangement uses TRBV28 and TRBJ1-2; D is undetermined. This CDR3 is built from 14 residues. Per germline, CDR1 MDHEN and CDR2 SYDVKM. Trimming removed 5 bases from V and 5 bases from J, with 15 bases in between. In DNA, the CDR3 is TGTGCCAGCAGTACTCAACCCAAGATTTATGGCTACACCTTC. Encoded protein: CASSTQPKIYGYTF.

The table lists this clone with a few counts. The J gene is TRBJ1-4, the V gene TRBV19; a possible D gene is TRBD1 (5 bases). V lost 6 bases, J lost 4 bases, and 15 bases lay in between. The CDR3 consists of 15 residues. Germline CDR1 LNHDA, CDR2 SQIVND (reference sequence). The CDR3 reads CASRPDSSNNEKLFF. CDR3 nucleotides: TGTGCCAGTAGGCCCGACAGCTCCAATAATGAAAAACTGTTTTTT.

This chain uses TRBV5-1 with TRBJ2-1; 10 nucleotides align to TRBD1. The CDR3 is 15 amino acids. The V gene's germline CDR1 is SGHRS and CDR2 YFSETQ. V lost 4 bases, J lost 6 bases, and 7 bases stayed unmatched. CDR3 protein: CASSPRDRGFNEQFF. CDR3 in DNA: TGCGCCAGCAGCCCCCGGGACAGGGGTTTCAATGAGCAGTTCTTC.

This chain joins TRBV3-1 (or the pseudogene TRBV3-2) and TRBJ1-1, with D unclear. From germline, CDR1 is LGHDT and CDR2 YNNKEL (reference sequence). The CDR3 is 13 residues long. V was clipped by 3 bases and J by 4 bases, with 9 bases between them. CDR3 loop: CASSQGAGTEAFF. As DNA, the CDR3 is TGTGCCAGCAGCCAGGGAGCGGGCACTGAAGCTTTCTTT.

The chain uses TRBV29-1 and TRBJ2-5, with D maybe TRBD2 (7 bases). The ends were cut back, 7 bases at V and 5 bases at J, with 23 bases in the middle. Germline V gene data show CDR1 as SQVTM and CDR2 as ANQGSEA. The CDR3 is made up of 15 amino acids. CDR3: CSGAGGGEFRETQYF. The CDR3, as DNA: TGCAGCGGTGCTGGCGGGGGCGAATTCCGGGAGACCCAGTACTTC.

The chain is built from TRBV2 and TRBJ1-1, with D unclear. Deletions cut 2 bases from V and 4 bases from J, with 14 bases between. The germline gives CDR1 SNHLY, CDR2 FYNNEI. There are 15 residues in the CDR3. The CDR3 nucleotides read TGTGCCAGCAGTGAAACGAGGGCCGATATCACTGAAGCTTTCTTT. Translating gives CASSETRADITEAFF.

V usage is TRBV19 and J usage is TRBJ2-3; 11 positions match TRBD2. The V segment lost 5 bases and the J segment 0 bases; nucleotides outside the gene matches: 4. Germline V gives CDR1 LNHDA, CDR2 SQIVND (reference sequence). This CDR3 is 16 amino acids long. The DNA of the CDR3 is TGTGCCAGTAGTGGGACTAGCGGAAAAAGCACAGATACGCAGTATTTT. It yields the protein CASSGTSGKSTDTQYF.

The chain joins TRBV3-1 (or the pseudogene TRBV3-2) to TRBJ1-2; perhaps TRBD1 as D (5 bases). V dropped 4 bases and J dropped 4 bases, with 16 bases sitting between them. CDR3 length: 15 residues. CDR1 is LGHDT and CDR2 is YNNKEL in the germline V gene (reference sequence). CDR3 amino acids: CASSPGAGLGYGYTF. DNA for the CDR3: TGTGCCAGCAGCCCCGGGGCCGGACTAGGCTATGGCTACACCTTC.

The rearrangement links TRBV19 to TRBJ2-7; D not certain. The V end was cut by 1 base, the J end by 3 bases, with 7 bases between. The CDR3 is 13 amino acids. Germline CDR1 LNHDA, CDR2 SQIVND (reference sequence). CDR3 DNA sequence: TGTGCCAGTAGTATAGGGGCAGGCTACGAGCAGTACTTC. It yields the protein CASSIGAGYEQYF.

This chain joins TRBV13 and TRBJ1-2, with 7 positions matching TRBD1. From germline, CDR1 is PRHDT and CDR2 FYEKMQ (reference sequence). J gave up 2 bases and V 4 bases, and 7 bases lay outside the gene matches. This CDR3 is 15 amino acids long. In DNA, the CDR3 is TGTGCCAGCAGCTCCAGACAGGGTGGGAACTATGGCTACACCTTC. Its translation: CASSSRQGGNYGYTF. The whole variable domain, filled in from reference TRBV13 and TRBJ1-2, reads AAGVIQSPRHLIKEKRETATLKCYPIPRHDTVYWYQQGPGQDPQFLISFYEKMQSDKGSIPDRFSAQQFSDYHSELNMSSLELGDSALYFCASSSRQGGNYGYTFGSGTRLTVV.

The CDR3 DNA reads TGTGCCAGCAGCCGGTCGTCGGGACAGGCGGAAAAACTGTTTTTT. Its translation: CASSRSSGQAEKLFF. The chain links TRBV7-9 to TRBJ1-4, with 8 bases fitting TRBD1. Trimming at V came to 5 bases and at J to 8 bases, leaving 10 bases not matched to a gene. The V gene's germline CDR1 is SEHNR and CDR2 FQNEAQ (reference sequence). The CDR3 totals 15 residues.

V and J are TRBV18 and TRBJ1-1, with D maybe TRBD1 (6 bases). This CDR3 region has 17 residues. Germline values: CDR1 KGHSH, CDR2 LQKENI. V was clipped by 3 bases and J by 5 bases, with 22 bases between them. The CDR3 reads CASSPMTGLKRGTEAFF. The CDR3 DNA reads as TGTGCCAGCTCACCCATGACAGGTCTAAAAAGGGGGACTGAAGCTTTCTTT.

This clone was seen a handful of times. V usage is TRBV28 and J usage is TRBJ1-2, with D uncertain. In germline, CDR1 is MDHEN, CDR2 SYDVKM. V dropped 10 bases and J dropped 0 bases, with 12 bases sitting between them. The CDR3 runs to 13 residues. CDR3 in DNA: TGTGCCACCGAACAGATACCTAACTATGGCTACACCTTC. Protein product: CATEQIPNYGYTF.